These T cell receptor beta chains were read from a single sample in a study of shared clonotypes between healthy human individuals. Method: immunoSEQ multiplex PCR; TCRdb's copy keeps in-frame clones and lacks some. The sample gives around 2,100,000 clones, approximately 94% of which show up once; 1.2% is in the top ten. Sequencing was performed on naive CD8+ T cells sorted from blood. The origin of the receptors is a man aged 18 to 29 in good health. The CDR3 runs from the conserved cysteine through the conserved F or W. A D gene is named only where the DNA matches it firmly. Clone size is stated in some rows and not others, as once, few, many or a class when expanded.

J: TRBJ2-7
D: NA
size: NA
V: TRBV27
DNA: TGTGCCAGCAGTTTTCAGGACGGCACCTACGAGCAGTACTTC
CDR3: CASSFQDGTYEQYF

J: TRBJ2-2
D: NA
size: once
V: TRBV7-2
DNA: TGTGCCAGCAGCTTAAGTCGGGGATCATCCACCGGGGAGCTGTTTTTT
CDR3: CASSLSRGSSTGELFF

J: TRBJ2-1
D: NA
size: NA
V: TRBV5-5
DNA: TGTGCCAGCAGCTTTACGTTGGGAAATGAGCAGTTCTTC
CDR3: CASSFTLGNEQFF

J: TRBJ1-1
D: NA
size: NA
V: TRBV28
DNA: TGTGCCAGCAACCTACAGGGGAACACTGAAGCTTTCTTT
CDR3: CASNLQGNTEAFF

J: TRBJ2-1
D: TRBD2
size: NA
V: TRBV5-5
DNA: TGTGCCAGCAGCTTGTTAGGACTAGCGGGGGATGAGCAGTTCTTC
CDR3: CASSLLGLAGDEQFF

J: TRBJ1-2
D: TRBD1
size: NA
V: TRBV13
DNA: TGTGCCAGCAGCCAACAACAGGGGGCGGGGGCCTATGGCTACACCTTC
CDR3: CASSQQQGAGAYGYTF

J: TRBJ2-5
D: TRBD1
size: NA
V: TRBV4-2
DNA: TGTGCCAGCAGCCAAGGCTGGGACAGGAGCCAAGAGACCCAGTACTTC
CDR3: CASSQGWDRSQETQYF

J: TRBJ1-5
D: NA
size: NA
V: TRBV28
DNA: TGTGCCAGCAGTTTGGGGGGGGATCAGCCCCAGCATTTT
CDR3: CASSLGGDQPQHF

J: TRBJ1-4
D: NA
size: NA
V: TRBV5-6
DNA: TGTGCCAGCAGCTTGGCGCGGAAGCTAGGTGAAAAACTGTTTTTT
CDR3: CASSLARKLGEKLFF

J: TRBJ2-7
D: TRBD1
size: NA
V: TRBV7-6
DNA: TGTGCCAGCAGCTCACAGGGGTACGAGCAGTACTTC
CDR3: CASSSQGYEQYF

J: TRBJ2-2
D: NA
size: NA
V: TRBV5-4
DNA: TGTGCCAGCAGCCACACAGGGTCGAGGACCGGGGAGCTGTTTTTT
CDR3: CASSHTGSRTGELFF

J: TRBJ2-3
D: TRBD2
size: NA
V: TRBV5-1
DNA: TGCGCCAGCAGCCTAGGACTAGCGGACACAGATACGCAGTATTTT
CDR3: CASSLGLADTDTQYF

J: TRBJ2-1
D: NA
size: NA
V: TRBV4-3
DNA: TGCGCCAGCAGCCAAATAGCGGCCCGAAGTGGAAATGAGCAGTTCTTC
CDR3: CASSQIAARSGNEQFF

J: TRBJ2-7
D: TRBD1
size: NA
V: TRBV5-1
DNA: TGCGCCAGCAGCGGGACAGGGACTGACGAGCAGTACTTC
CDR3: CASSGTGTDEQYF

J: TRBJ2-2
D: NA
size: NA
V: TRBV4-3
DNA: TGCGCCAGCAGCCCAGGACTGGGGACCGGGGAGCTGTTTTTT
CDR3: CASSPGLGTGELFF

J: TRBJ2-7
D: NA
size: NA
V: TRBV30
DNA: TGTGCCTGGGGGAGCGACTCCGGCGAGCAGTACTTC
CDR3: CAWGSDSGEQYF

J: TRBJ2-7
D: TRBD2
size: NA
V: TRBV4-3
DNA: TGCGCCAGCAGCCAAGGACTAGCGGGGGCAAACGAGCAGTACTTC
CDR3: CASSQGLAGANEQYF

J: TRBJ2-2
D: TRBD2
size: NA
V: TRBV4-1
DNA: TGCGCCAGCAGCTTACGGACTAGCGGGCCCACCGGGGAGCTGTTTTTT
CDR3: CASSLRTSGPTGELFF

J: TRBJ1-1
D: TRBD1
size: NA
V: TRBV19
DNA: TGTGCCACCCGGACAGGGCTGAACACTGAAGCTTTCTTT
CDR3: CATRTGLNTEAFF